The 21 T cell receptor beta chains presented below share a single source sample, sequenced in a study of HIV-infected patients and healthy controls. Roughly three months, about 14 weeks, into antiretroviral therapy, follow-up blood was collected. Whole blood was used without fractionation, so all unsorted peripheral T cells were included. Alpha and beta constant-region primers primed reverse transcription of around 500 ng RNA. Alpha and beta chain libraries were made separately by chain-specific third strand synthesis with multiplexing indices. In TCRdb, the 5' RACE reads were re-called with MiXCR into one record per CDR3 protein. In the table there are some 20,000 distinct CDR3 sequences, 8.5% of which are singletons. The sample was blood, taken during antiretroviral therapy. These receptors were obtained from an adult with HIV infection.

This clonotype was detected ten times or more. The V gene is TRBV4-1, the J gene TRBJ2-1; TRBD2 matches at 12 bases. The trim removed 4 bases at V and 9 bases at J, leaving 10 bases unmatched. This CDR3 comprises 16 residues. Germline CDR1 and CDR2: MGHRA and YSYEKL. CDR3 nucleotide sequence: TGCGCCAGCAGCCGACAGGGACTAGCGGGCTCTCCTGAGCAGTTCTTC. Protein product: CASSRQGLAGSPEQFF.

The V gene is TRBV28, the J gene TRBJ2-3; D is ambiguous. Trimming took 5 bases from V and 3 from J, leaving 15 bases between them. Germline V gene lookup returns CDR1 MDHEN and CDR2 SYDVKM. This CDR3 spans 15 amino acids. The CDR3 DNA is TGTGCCAGCAGTCTATCGGGCGGAACTACAGATACGCAGTATTTT. Protein sequence: CASSLSGGTTDTQYF.

This clonotype was seen at least ten times. The junction does not match germline at one end; this may be a read error. The chain uses TRBV5-4 and TRBJ2-7, with D hard to call. Germline V lookup: CDR1 SGHNT, CDR2 YYREEE (reference sequence). The CDR3 has 14 residues. CDR3 nucleotides: TGTGCCAGCAGCTTGGGCCAGCTCTCCAACGAGCAGTACTTC. As protein: CASSLGQLSNEQYF.

This clonotype was detected many times. At one end, the junction sequence differs from germline, possibly due to a read error. This chain connects TRBV28 to TRBJ2-7; D unclear. CDR3 length equals 16 residues. The germline V gene has CDR1 MDHEN and CDR2 SYDVKM. CDR3 protein: CASIEAVSHGANGFHF. CDR3 coding DNA: TGTGCCAGCATCGAAGCTGTCTCCCACGGCGCCAATGGATTTCACTTC.

This clonotype occurred many times. The rearrangement joins TRBV6-6 to TRBJ2-1, with 8 nucleotides matching TRBD1. This CDR3 has 13 amino acids. The germline V gene encodes CDR1 MNHNY and CDR2 SVGAGI (reference sequence). V lost 4 bases and J lost 8; bases outside the gene matches: 4. The CDR3 DNA is TGTGCCAGCAGTTCGCAGGGGGCGGATGAGCAGTTCTTC. Translating gives CASSSQGADEQFF.

This clonotype was counted many times. This chain joins TRBV30 and TRBJ2-7; D is uncertain. The germline gives CDR1 GTSNPN, CDR2 SVGIG (reference sequence). The CDR3 totals 12 residues. V was pared by 3 bases and J by 6 bases, with 12 bases between. The CDR3 nucleotides read TGTGCCTGGAGCCGCGGTGAGCGCGAGCAGTACTTC. Amino acids: CAWSRGEREQYF.

This clonotype showed up many times. The chain has TRBV28 and TRBJ1-6; weak D call: TRBD1 (5 bases). The V gene's germline CDR1 is MDHEN and CDR2 SYDVKM. V was cut by 3 bases and J by 8 bases, with 17 bases left in between. The CDR3 loop spans 16 amino acids. CDR3 loop: CASSFSGTADYSPLHF. CDR3 coding DNA: TGTGCCAGCAGTTTTTCCGGGACGGCCGACTATTCACCCCTCCACTTT.

This clonotype was seen repeatedly, ten times or more. The rearrangement uses TRBV6-5 and TRBJ2-7; 12 nucleotides match TRBD2. Per the germline V gene, CDR1 is MNHEY and CDR2 is SVGAGI. There are 14 residues in the CDR3. The V gene end was trimmed by 9 bases and the J gene end by 3 bases; junction bases not matched to a gene: 6. CDR3 sequence (DNA): TGTGCCAGTTATACTAGCGGGGGGTTCTACGAGCAGTACTTC. Translating it yields CASYTSGGFYEQYF.

At least ten counts were recorded for this clonotype. The chain joins TRBV3-1 to TRBJ2-7; D is ambiguous. CDR3 length: 13 amino acids. Germline CDR1 LGHDT, CDR2 YNNKEL (reference sequence). V was trimmed by 1 base and J by 1 base, leaving 5 bases between them. CDR3 in amino acids: CASSQGSSYEQYF. CDR3 coding DNA: TGTGCCAGCAGCCAAGGGTCTTCCTACGAGCAGTACTTC.

The chain couples TRBV7-9 to TRBJ1-1; perhaps TRBD1 as D (6 bases). The V end lost 3 bases, the J end lost 0 bases, and 14 bases lay between the germline ends. The CDR3 spans 16 residues. Per the germline V gene, CDR1 is SEHNR and CDR2 is FQNEAQ (reference sequence). The CDR3: CASSFDRLLLNTEAFF. The DNA for the CDR3 is TGTGCCAGCAGCTTTGACAGGTTACTCTTGAACACTGAAGCTTTCTTT.

This clonotype is termed medium-sized. V usage is TRBV29-1 and J usage is TRBJ2-3; D is perhaps TRBD2 (6 bases). The CDR3 contains 16 residues. Germline values: CDR1 SQVTM, CDR2 ANQGSEA. V lost 7 bases, J lost 2 bases, and 22 bases lay in between. The CDR3 region is CSALPYLSGDTDTQYF. The CDR3 region has the DNA TGCAGCGCCCTCCCCTATCTTAGCGGTGACACAGATACGCAGTATTTT.

This clonotype has just a few counts. The genes are TRBV4-2 and TRBJ2-7; TRBD2 aligns across 9 bases. This CDR3 is built from 16 residues. Germline values: CDR1 LGHNA, CDR2 YNFKEQ. Unmatched junction bases numbered 5, after V lost 0 bases and J lost 2 bases. In DNA, the CDR3 is TGTGCCAGCAGCCAAGACTTAGGCGGGAGGGCCTACGAGCAGTACTTC. It yields the protein CASSQDLGGRAYEQYF.

This clonotype was counted ten times or more. The V call is TRBV7-3, the J call TRBJ2-5, with 10 bases that match TRBD1. After removal of 4 bases from V and 2 bases from J, the junction contained 1 base not matched to a gene. The CDR3 spans 14 residues. In germline, CDR1 is SGHTA, CDR2 FQGTGA. The CDR3 sequence is CASSWTGGQETQYF. CDR3 coding DNA: TGTGCCAGCAGCTGGACAGGGGGTCAAGAGACCCAGTACTTC.

This clonotype came up a few times. The J gene is TRBJ1-5, the V gene TRBV7-2; D not resolved. The CDR3 runs 12 residues. V lost 3 bases and J lost 7, with 7 bases in between. The germline CDR1 and CDR2 sequences are SGHTA and FQGNSA. For the CDR3, the DNA is TGTGCCAGCAGCTTCCCGGGGCAGCCCCAGCATTTT. This translates into CASSFPGQPQHF.

This clonotype was found a few times. V and J are TRBV29-1 and TRBJ1-1; D not resolved. The CDR3 is 15 amino acids. Germline CDR1 reads SQVTM; CDR2 reads ANQGSEA. V lost 0 bases, J lost 1 base, and 12 bases lay in between. Written as DNA, the CDR3 is TGCAGCGTTGAAGATTTCTGGCAAACGAACACTGAAGCTTTCTTT. It yields the protein CSVEDFWQTNTEAFF.

The chain recombines TRBV28 with TRBJ2-1, with 11 bases fitting TRBD2. V shed 4 bases and J 7 bases; nucleotides not matched to a gene: 12. This CDR3 has 17 amino acids. Germline loops: CDR1 MDHEN, CDR2 SYDVKM. CDR3 sequence: CASSSPIAGGPRNEQFF. As DNA, the CDR3 is TGTGCCAGCAGTTCCCCTATAGCGGGAGGGCCGCGGAATGAGCAGTTCTTC.

This clonotype was seen many times. The rearrangement uses TRBV11-2 and TRBJ2-6, with D unclear. Per the germline V gene, CDR1 is SGHAT and CDR2 is FQNNGV. The CDR3 runs 15 residues. V gave up 5 bases and J gave up 0 bases, with 8 bases separating them. CDR3 residues: CASSRGSSGANVLTF. The CDR3 nucleotides read TGTGCCAGCAGCAGAGGTAGCTCTGGGGCCAACGTCCTGACTTTC.

This clonotype has a count of ten or more. The J gene is TRBJ2-7, the V gene TRBV27, with 9 bases matching TRBD1. The length of the CDR3 is 15 residues. Germline CDR1 and CDR2: MNHEY and SMNVEV (reference sequence). V was clipped by 5 bases and J by 2 bases; unmatched bases: 7. CDR3 loop: CASSLDRGPAYEQYF. The CDR3 DNA sequence: TGTGCCAGCAGTCTGGACAGGGGACCCGCCTACGAGCAGTACTTC.

This clonotype has ten or more counts. The V call is TRBV10-3, the J call TRBJ2-5; maybe TRBD2 (5 bases). Germline V lookup: CDR1 ENHRY, CDR2 SYGVKD. This CDR3 contains 13 residues. The V end lost 6 bases, the J end lost 2 bases, and 10 bases lay between the germline ends. The CDR3, as DNA: TGTGCCATCAGCCGGGAATTACAAGAGACCCAGTACTTC. Residues: CAISRELQETQYF.

The V and J genes are TRBV27 and TRBJ2-7; a weak D match, TRBD2 (6 bases). Germline V gene lookup returns CDR1 MNHEY and CDR2 SMNVEV (reference sequence). The CDR3 extends over 15 amino acids. V lost 4 bases and J 0 bases, leaving 13 bases between the germline ends. The CDR3 reads CASSSPSGYSYEQYF. CDR3 in DNA: TGTGCCAGCAGTTCCCCGAGCGGGTACTCCTACGAGCAGTACTTC.

The table lists this clonotype with many counts. This chain links TRBV4-2 with TRBJ2-7, with D possibly called TRBD1 or TRBD2 (5 bases each). The CDR3 extends over 14 amino acids. V gave up 1 base and J gave up 4 bases, with 11 bases separating them. Germline V gene data show CDR1 as LGHNA and CDR2 as YNFKEQ. The CDR3 reads CASSQVVRGYEQYF. Here the CDR3 DNA reads TGTGCCAGCAGCCAAGTTGTGAGGGGATACGAGCAGTACTTC.